The 27 T cell receptor beta chains reported below all come from one sample, sequenced in a study of T cells in Graves' hyperthyroidism and ophthalmopathy. Amplification yielded TCR beta CDR3 regions, with RNA transcripts as the source. The HTBI set primed first-round TCR CDR3 RT-PCR. MiXCR, applied by TCRdb to the multiplex PCR reads, yields one record per CDR3 protein. The sample records about 270,000 distinct CDR3 sequences, approximately 21% being singletons. Sequencing was done on a sample of blood. Source of these receptors: a man aged 25-45 years with Graves' ophthalmopathy.

The rearrangement uses TRBV25-1 and TRBJ1-2; D is ambiguous. Germline values: CDR1 MGHDK, CDR2 SYGVNS. The CDR3 loop spans 14 amino acids. Trimming pared 0 bases from V and 5 bases from J, leaving 10 bases between. The CDR3 DNA follows: TGTGCCAGCAGTGAATATGCAGAGAGTTATGGCTACACCTTC. Its translation is CASSEYAESYGYTF.

This chain links TRBV20-1 with TRBJ2-7, with 11 bases lining up with TRBD2. The CDR3 is 16 residues long. V was clipped by 0 bases and J by 0 bases; unmatched bases: 4. CDR1 and CDR2 from the germline V gene are DFQATT and SNEGSKA (reference sequence). DNA for the CDR3: TGCAGTGCTAGAGATCGTGGGACTAGCGGCTCCTACGAGCAGTACTTC. It yields the protein CSARDRGTSGSYEQYF.

V is TRBV5-1 and J is TRBJ2-7, with TRBD1 identical over 8 bases. With V trimmed by 7 bases and J by 5 bases, 11 bases remained unmatched. The V gene's germline CDR1 is SGHRS and CDR2 YFSETQ. The CDR3 covers 14 residues. The CDR3 region is CASSRQGIGDEQYF. The DNA of the CDR3 is TGCGCCAGCTCCCGACAGGGGATTGGAGACGAGCAGTACTTC.

This clonotype was counted a few times. The CDR3 loop reads CSARTSGVNNEQFF. CDR3 DNA: TGCAGTGCAAGAACTAGCGGAGTTAACAATGAGCAGTTCTTC. The chain employs TRBV20-1 and TRBJ2-1; 8 bases match TRBD2. Germline V gives CDR1 DFQATT, CDR2 SNEGSKA (reference sequence). This CDR3 spans 14 amino acids. V gave up 6 bases and J gave up 5 bases; unmatched junction bases: 9.

This clonotype was seen repeatedly, ten times or more. J is TRBJ2-5 and V is TRBV3-1, with D uncertain. The CDR3 extends over 11 amino acids. Trimming pared 3 bases from V and 4 bases from J, leaving 3 bases between. In germline, CDR1 is LGHDT, CDR2 YNNKEL (reference sequence). CDR3: CASSQGETQYF. CDR3 DNA sequence: TGTGCCAGCAGCCAGGGAGAGACCCAGTACTTC.

This clonotype was observed many times. The chain carries TRBV28 and TRBJ2-7; tentatively, D is TRBD1 (5 bases). The V and J ends lost 6 bases and 4 bases respectively, with 16 bases between them. Per the germline V gene, CDR1 is MDHEN and CDR2 is SYDVKM. There are 14 residues in the CDR3. The CDR3 nucleotides read TGTGCCAGCAGCCAACCTCCGACAGATTACGAGCAGTACTTC. Protein product: CASSQPPTDYEQYF.

This clonotype was seen ten or more times. The chain carries TRBV2 and TRBJ1-4, with D uncertain. Trimming left V 4 bases short and J 5 bases short, with 8 bases between. CDR1 and CDR2 (germline): SNHLY, FYNNEI. The CDR3 has 13 residues. The CDR3 nucleotides read TGTGCCAGCAGTGGAGGCGGAAATGAAAAACTGTTTTTT. This encodes CASSGGGNEKLFF.

The J gene is TRBJ2-1, the V gene TRBV12-3 or TRBV12-4, with 9 bases lining up with TRBD2. The CDR3 is 15 amino acids. After removal of 6 bases from V and 6 bases from J, the junction contained 9 bases not matched to a gene. The CDR3 coding sequence is TGTGCCAGCAGAATAGCGGGAGTCAAGGGCAATGAGCAGTTCTTC. The encoded protein is CASRIAGVKGNEQFF.

The chain carries TRBV5-1 and TRBJ2-3; TRBD2 matches 7 bases. The V and J ends lost 3 bases and 4 bases, in that order; junction bases with no gene match: 11. CDR1 SGHRS and CDR2 YFSETQ come from the germline V gene. This CDR3 is 16 amino acids long. The chain's CDR3 is CASSSLAAGVADTQYF. The CDR3 region has the DNA TGCGCCAGCAGCTCCCTCGCGGCGGGAGTCGCAGATACGCAGTATTTT.

The sample holds one count of this clonotype. A much larger clone differs from this one at a single base, so this may be a read error. The rearrangement joins TRBV18 to TRBJ2-3; a weak D match, TRBD2 (6 bases). The CDR3 is 14 amino acids. Trimming cost V 3 bases and J 2 bases, with 9 bases left between them. The germline gives CDR1 KGHSH, CDR2 LQKENI. The CDR3, as DNA: TGTGCCAGCTCACCGGGACTTAACACAGATACGCAGTATTTT. Protein product: CASSPGLNTDTQYF.

This CDR3 reads CASSLDSGTEAFF. DNA for the CDR3: TGCGCCAGCAGCTTAGACAGCGGCACTGAAGCTTTCTTT. The chain joins TRBV5-1 to TRBJ1-1; perhaps TRBD1 as D (5 bases). V lost 2 bases and J lost 4, with 9 bases in between. The CDR3 is 13 residues long. Germline CDR1 SGHRS, CDR2 YFSETQ.

The V call is TRBV12-3 or TRBV12-4, the J call TRBJ1-6; no reliable D call. The CDR3 runs to 15 residues. V shed 5 bases and J shed 9 bases, with 17 bases lying between them. CDR3 loop: CASSPSGGRGSPLHF. CDR3 DNA: TGTGCCAGCAGTCCCTCGGGAGGTCGAGGTTCACCCCTCCACTTT.

This clonotype was counted ten times or more. The chain couples TRBV27 to TRBJ2-5; perhaps D is TRBD1 or TRBD2 (5 bases each). Germline V gene sequence: CDR1 MNHEY, CDR2 SMNVEV (reference sequence). This CDR3 has 14 residues. Trimming removed 3 bases from V and 4 bases from J, with 12 bases in between. The CDR3 DNA sequence: TGTGCCAGCAGTTTGGGGGTCATCGGAGAGACCCAGTACTTC. This translates into CASSLGVIGETQYF.

The sample holds many counts of this clonotype. The genes are TRBV12-3 or TRBV12-4 and TRBJ2-7, with 9 bases lining up with TRBD2. This CDR3 spans 15 amino acids. Unmatched junction bases numbered 6, after V lost 6 bases and J lost 0 bases. CDR3 amino acids: CASSPLAGLSYEQYF. The CDR3 DNA is TGTGCCAGCAGCCCCCTAGCGGGACTCTCCTACGAGCAGTACTTC.

For this clonotype: The junction departs from germline at one end; a sequencing error may be responsible. The chain links TRBV3-1 to TRBJ1-2; D is perhaps TRBD1 (5 bases). Germline assignment: CDR1 LGHDT and CDR2 YNNKEL (reference sequence). CDR3 size: 14 residues. CDR3 sequence reads: CASSQDGARKGCTF. CDR3 sequence (DNA): TGTGCCAGCAGCCAAGATGGGGCCCGAAAAGGCTGCACCTTC. Looking up the rest from reference TRBV3-1 and TRBJ1-2 gives the full variable domain: DTAVSQTPKYLVTQMGNDKSIKCEQNLGHDTMYWYKQDSKKFLKIMFSYNNKELIINETVPNRFSPKSPDKAHLNLHINSLELGDSAVYFCASSQDGARKGCTFGSGTRLTVV.

The J gene is TRBJ1-6, the V gene TRBV7-2; tentatively, D is TRBD1 (6 bases). The V and J ends lost 3 bases and 7 bases respectively, with 16 bases between them. The length of the CDR3 is 16 residues. From germline, CDR1 is SGHTA and CDR2 FQGNSA. As DNA, the CDR3 is TGTGCCAGCAGCTTCAGAGGGGGGATGCTAAATTCACCCCTCCACTTT. Encoded protein: CASSFRGGMLNSPLHF.

This clonotype came up a few times. CDR3 in amino acids: CASRLQRLGGELFF. The CDR3 bases are TGTGCCAGCAGATTACAGAGACTTGGCGGGGAGCTGTTTTTT. The chain has TRBV28 and TRBJ2-2; unclear D gene. The CDR3 consists of 14 residues. Per germline, CDR1 MDHEN and CDR2 SYDVKM. Trimming shortened V by 6 bases and J by 7 bases, and 15 bases separated the two germline ends.

V gene TRBV28 combines with J gene TRBJ1-3; no clear D. V was clipped by 0 bases and J by 2 bases, with 5 bases between them. Germline CDR1 is MDHEN and CDR2 is SYDVKM. CDR3 length: 14 residues. CDR3 coding DNA: TGTGCCAGCAGTTTATGGGAGCCTGGAAACACCATATATTTT. It translates to CASSLWEPGNTIYF.

This clonotype came up many times. The chain couples TRBV5-1 to TRBJ1-3; D gene ambiguous. V was clipped by 7 bases and J by 3 bases, with 14 bases between them. Germline V gene lookup returns CDR1 SGHRS and CDR2 YFSETQ. The CDR3 is 14 amino acids. The CDR3 loop is CASANGVGGNTIYF. CDR3 coding DNA: TGCGCCAGCGCCAACGGGGTTGGTGGAAACACCATATATTTT.

This clonotype came up many times. The gene calls are TRBV11-2 and TRBJ2-7; perhaps TRBD1 as D (5 bases). This CDR3 spans 11 amino acids. Germline values: CDR1 SGHAT, CDR2 FQNNGV. V was clipped by 5 bases and J by 4 bases, with 6 bases between them. CDR3 bases: TGTGCCAGCAGCGACAGATACGAGCAGTACTTC. It codes for CASSDRYEQYF.

There are a few counts of this clonotype. This rearrangement joins TRBV2 to TRBJ2-2, with 12 bases aligning to TRBD2. The trim removed 5 bases at V and 0 bases at J, leaving 4 bases unmatched. The germline V gene has CDR1 SNHLY and CDR2 FYNNEI. This CDR3 is built from 17 residues. DNA of the CDR3: TGTGCCAGCAGTCTAGCGGGAGGGCCTCCGAACACCGGGGAGCTGTTTTTT. Residues: CASSLAGGPPNTGELFF.

This clonotype has ten or more counts. V is TRBV12-3 or TRBV12-4 and J is TRBJ1-1; 10 bases map to TRBD1. This CDR3 has 14 amino acids. Trimming cost V 5 bases and J 3 bases; bases outside gene matches: 3. This CDR3 is CASSPTGGYTEAFF. The CDR3 DNA reads TGTGCCAGCAGTCCGACAGGGGGCTACACTGAAGCTTTCTTT.

The chain joins TRBV12-3 or TRBV12-4 to TRBJ2-5; 9 nucleotides line up with TRBD1. V lost 4 bases, J lost 7 bases, and 4 bases stayed unmatched. This CDR3 spans 13 amino acids. CDR3 residues: CASSWGTGRTQYF. CDR3 DNA: TGTGCCAGCAGTTGGGGGACAGGGCGGACCCAGTACTTC.

The table lists this clonotype with many counts. The chain combines TRBV12-3 or TRBV12-4 with TRBJ2-7, with 7 bases aligning to TRBD2. The V gene end was trimmed by 6 bases and the J gene end by 0 bases; junction bases not matched to a gene: 5. This CDR3 is 14 amino acids long. The CDR3 nucleotides are TGTGCCAGCAGGGGGGGGTATAGCTCCTACGAGCAGTACTTC. Translating it yields CASRGGYSSYEQYF.

The genes are TRBV28 and TRBJ2-3; D gene unclear. Germline loops: CDR1 MDHEN, CDR2 SYDVKM. CDR3 length: 16 residues. V was clipped by 6 bases and J by 0 bases, with 16 bases between them. CDR3 DNA sequence: TGTGCCAGCAGGAGGTTTTCACAGACTAGCACAGATACGCAGTATTTT. Its protein is CASRRFSQTSTDTQYF.

The chain joins TRBV11-2 to TRBJ2-3; weak D call: TRBD1 (6 bases). CDR3 size: 16 residues. V gave up 6 bases and J gave up 0 bases, with 16 bases separating them. CDR1 SGHAT and CDR2 FQNNGV come from the germline V gene. In DNA form, the CDR3 reads TGTGCCAGCAGACACGGACAGATTACTAGCACAGATACGCAGTATTTT. As protein: CASRHGQITSTDTQYF.

This clonotype was detected many times. This sequence joins TRBV28 and TRBJ1-6; 9 bases are shared with TRBD1. Germline CDR1 and CDR2: MDHEN and SYDVKM. CDR3 length equals 14 residues. J was trimmed by 8 bases and V by 6 bases; bases with no gene match: 5. CDR3 sequence: CASRSGTGYSPLHF. CDR3 DNA: TGTGCCAGCAGAAGCGGGACAGGGTATTCACCCCTCCACTTT.